This T cell receptor beta chain was observed in a study of regulatory dendritic cells for organ transplantation. Study-wide results and caveats: Among resting subsets, memory CD8+ cells contained the most alloreactive clonotypes. Memory T cells were less diverse than naive, with memory CD8+ most oligoclonal.

TCRdb's copy holds only in-frame clones and misses some; the assay was immunoSEQ multiplex PCR. The top ten clones hold 0.08% to 0.11% of a sample with approximately 29,000 clones, roughly 85% of them seen once. Turning to this clone: The antigen remains undetermined.

Memory T cells were CD45RO+, naive were CD45RA+, sorted by FACS. CDR1 and CDR2 from the germline V gene are SNHLY and FYNNEI. CDR3 length: 16 amino acids. Trimming took 0 bases from V and 6 from J; bases not matched to a gene: 7. Sequenced material: naive CD4+ T cells from blood. Subset meaning: CD45RA+ naive T cells. The chain carries TRBV2 and TRBJ1-1, with 10 bases identical to TRBD1. The sequence was obtained from a human donor in good health. The DNA of the CDR3 is TGTGCCAGCAGTGAAGCGCGACGACAGGGGGCATCTGAAGCTTTCTTT. Amino acids: CASSEARRQGASEAFF.